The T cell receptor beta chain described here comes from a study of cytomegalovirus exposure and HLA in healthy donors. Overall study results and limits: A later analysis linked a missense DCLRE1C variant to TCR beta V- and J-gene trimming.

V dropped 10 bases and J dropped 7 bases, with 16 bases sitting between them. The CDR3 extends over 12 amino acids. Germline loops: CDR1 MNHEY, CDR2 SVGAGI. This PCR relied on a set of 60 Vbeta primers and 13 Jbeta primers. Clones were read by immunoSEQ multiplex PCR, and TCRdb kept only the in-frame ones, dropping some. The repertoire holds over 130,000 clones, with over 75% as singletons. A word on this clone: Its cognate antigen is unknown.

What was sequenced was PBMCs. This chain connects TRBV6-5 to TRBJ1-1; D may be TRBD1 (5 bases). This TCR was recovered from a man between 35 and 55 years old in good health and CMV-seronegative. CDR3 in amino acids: CATGSGSNEAFF. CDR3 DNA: TGTGCCACCGGGTCAGGGTCCAATGAAGCTTTCTTT.